The 8 T cell receptor beta chains listed next were all sequenced from one sample in a study of blood T cell repertoires in COVID-19. Repertoires were generated with immunoSEQ multiplex PCR, while TCRdb's copy carries only in-frame clones and drops some. The table includes fewer than 350,000 clones, around 86% detected once. Sample: peripheral blood. These receptors came from a woman in her twenties or thirties who had recovered from COVID-19.

The V and J genes are TRBV5-6 and TRBJ2-1; 11 bases are shared with TRBD1. The CDR3 covers 15 residues. V was clipped by 3 bases and J by 4 bases; unmatched bases: 3. From germline, CDR1 is SGHDT and CDR2 YYEEEE. The DNA for the CDR3 is TGTGCCAGCAGCTGGGGACAGGGGGTATACAATGAGCAGTTCTTC. Translated, it gives CASSWGQGVYNEQFF.

The CDR3 DNA follows: TGCGCCAGCAGCCTGGGGGGGCTGTCACAAGAGACCCAGTACTTC. It encodes CASSLGGLSQETQYF. The chain combines TRBV5-1 with TRBJ2-5; TRBD2 might be the D (7 bases). V was pared by 4 bases and J by 2 bases, with 15 bases between. The CDR3 runs 15 residues. Germline V CDR1 and CDR2: SGHRS, YFSETQ. Complete variable domain (other parts from reference TRBV5-1 and TRBJ2-5): KAGVTQTPRYLIKTRGQQVTLSCSPISGHRSVSWYQQTPGQGLQFLFEYFSETQRNKGNFPGRFSGRQFSNSRSEMNVSTLELGDSALYLCASSLGGLSQETQYFGPGTRLLVL.

The CDR3 loop is CARIPKRRESSYEQYF. DNA of the CDR3: TGTGCCAGAATCCCTAAGCGGCGGGAGAGCTCCTACGAGCAGTACTTC. This rearrangement joins TRBV5-3 to TRBJ2-7, with 7 bases that match TRBD2. TRBV5-3 is identified as an open reading frame with a role that is uncertain. The CDR3 contains 16 residues. With V trimmed by 6 bases and J by 0 bases, 12 bases remained unmatched.

The chain couples TRBV12-3 or TRBV12-4 to TRBJ2-3, with 7 bases identical to TRBD2. V dropped 6 bases and J dropped 9; count of bases not matched to a gene: 6. The CDR3 has 12 residues. The CDR3 region is CASSEVSGTQYF. DNA for the CDR3: TGTGCCAGCAGCGAGGTTAGCGGGACGCAGTATTTT.

The chain has TRBV13 and TRBJ1-2, with D perhaps matching TRBD1 (6 bases). With 4 bases removed from V and 6 bases from J, the gap between germline ends came to 21 bases. Germline CDR1 is PRHDT and CDR2 is FYEKMQ (reference sequence). The CDR3 extends over 16 amino acids. CDR3 nucleotides: TGTGCCAGCAGCTCCCCTCGTGGGGGCCTGGACGATGGCTACACCTTC. Translated, it gives CASSSPRGGLDDGYTF. Looking up the rest from reference TRBV13 and TRBJ1-2 gives the full variable domain: AAGVIQSPRHLIKEKRETATLKCYPIPRHDTVYWYQQGPGQDPQFLISFYEKMQSDKGSIPDRFSAQQFSDYHSELNMSSLELGDSALYFCASSSPRGGLDDGYTFGSGTRLTVV.

The chain has TRBV19 and TRBJ2-4; 8 bases line up with TRBD1. Germline V CDR1 and CDR2: LNHDA, SQIVND (reference sequence). The CDR3 is 14 amino acids. Trimming removed 1 base from V and 6 bases from J; junction bases left unmatched: 2. In DNA, the CDR3 is TGTGCCAGTAGTATAGGAGACAGGGGAAACATTCAGTACTTC. Translating gives CASSIGDRGNIQYF.

The chain's CDR3 is CASSWTSGNQETQYF. The CDR3 DNA sequence: TGTGCCAGCAGCTGGACTAGCGGGAATCAAGAGACCCAGTACTTC. J is TRBJ2-5 and V is TRBV11-2; 12 bases line up with TRBD2. The V and J ends lost 4 bases and 2 bases, in that order; junction bases with no gene match: 2. The CDR3 length is 15 residues. The germline CDR1 and CDR2 sequences are SGHAT and FQNNGV.

The chain has TRBV20-1 and TRBJ2-3, with D possibly being TRBD2 (6 bases). Trimming took off 3 bases at V and 5 bases at J, with 18 bases between the two ends. Germline assignment: CDR1 DFQATT and CDR2 SNEGSKA (reference sequence). CDR3 length: 15 residues. As DNA, the CDR3 is TGCAGTGCTAGTGTTGGTAGCGGAGCGGAAGATACGCAGTATTTT. This gives the protein CSASVGSGAEDTQYF.